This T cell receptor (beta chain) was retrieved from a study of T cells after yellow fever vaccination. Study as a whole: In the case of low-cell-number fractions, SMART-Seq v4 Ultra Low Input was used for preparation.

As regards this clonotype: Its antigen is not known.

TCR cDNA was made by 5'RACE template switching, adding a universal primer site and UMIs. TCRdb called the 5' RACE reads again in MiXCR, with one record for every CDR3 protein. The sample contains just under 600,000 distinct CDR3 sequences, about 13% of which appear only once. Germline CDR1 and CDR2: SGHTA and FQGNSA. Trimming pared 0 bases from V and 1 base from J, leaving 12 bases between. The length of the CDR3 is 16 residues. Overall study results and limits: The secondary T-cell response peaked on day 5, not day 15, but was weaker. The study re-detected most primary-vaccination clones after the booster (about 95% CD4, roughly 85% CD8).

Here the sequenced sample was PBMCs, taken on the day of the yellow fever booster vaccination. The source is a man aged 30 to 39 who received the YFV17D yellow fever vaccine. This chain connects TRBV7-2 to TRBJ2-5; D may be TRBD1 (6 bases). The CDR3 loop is CASSLADSGPQETQYF. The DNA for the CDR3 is TGTGCCAGCAGCTTAGCGGACAGTGGACCCCAAGAGACCCAGTACTTC.